This T cell receptor beta chain was sequenced for a study of beta chain features in type 1 diabetes. V was shortened by 6 bases and J by 9 bases, with 9 bases between the two germline ends. Germline CDR1 is ENHRY and CDR2 is SYGVKD. This CDR3 comprises 11 residues. This clone was counted at least ten times. The entirety of the isolated RNA underwent reverse transcription, so expressed TCRB transcripts were sequenced. Sequencing used immunoSEQ multiplex PCR; TCRdb keeps in-frame clones, though not all of them. Among fewer than 500,000 clones, approximately 15% were seen once, and the ten largest hold around 0.039%.

Sequencing was performed on naive CD4+ T cells from blood. This chain connects TRBV10-3 to TRBJ2-1, with D unclear. This TCR was sampled from a man under 40 in good health. The CDR3 DNA is TGTGCCATCAGCCAGAGTACTGAGCAGTTCTTC. It codes for CAISQSTEQFF.